This T cell receptor beta chain is from a study of metastatic and nonmetastatic thyroid tumors. Background on the study: Malignant thyroid and benign thyroid patients provided blood and tumor or nodule tissue whose repertoires were compared.

Study processing details: To classify distant metastasis in papillary thyroid cancer, a model was built from CDR3 differences across clinicopathological groups. With MiXCR, TCRdb called clones anew from the PCR reads. These V and J calls are TCRdb output, not the study's own analysis. This sample yields roughly 48,000 clones, of which approximately 20% are seen a single time; approximately 3.8% belongs to the top ten. Treatment of any kind had been given to no patient before thyroid surgery. The sequencing sample was made of blood. This receptor was obtained from a male donor with papillary thyroid cancer or a benign thyroid nodule (not recorded which). Some clones in this sample may be carry-over from other donors' samples.

CDR3 bases: TGTGCCAGCAGCCACAAATACACAGAGGGAAATGGCTACACCTTC. Protein sequence: CASSHKYTEGNGYTF. The chain has TRBV3-1 and TRBJ1-2; D gene uncertain. This CDR3 comprises 15 residues. V lost 3 bases and J 6 bases, leaving 17 bases between the germline ends. The germline gives CDR1 LGHDT, CDR2 YNNKEL (reference sequence).